The 31 T cell receptor beta chains reported below all come from one sample, sequenced in a study of shared clonotypes between healthy human individuals. The data were produced by immunoSEQ multiplex PCR, yet TCRdb's version contains in-frame clones alone and is incomplete. The table includes more than 2 million clones, 90% to 95% detected once. The sequenced material came from naive CD4+ T cells sorted from blood. Subset given: CD45RA+ positively selected. These receptors were collected from a man younger than 30 in good health.

In its sample, this clone was seen once. This sequence joins TRBV6-5 and TRBJ1-5; no clear D. CDR1 and CDR2 (germline): MNHEY, SVGAGI. There are 15 residues in the CDR3. Trimming pared 8 bases from V and 3 bases from J, leaving 17 bases between. CDR3 in DNA: TGTGCCAGCCGGACCCATCTCACGTCCAATCAGCCCCAGCATTTT. Translating gives CASRTHLTSNQPQHF.

The chain employs TRBV4-1 and TRBJ2-5; perhaps TRBD1 as D (5 bases). The CDR3 has 15 residues. The V and J ends lost 5 bases and 0 bases respectively, with 13 bases between them. The germline CDR1 and CDR2 sequences are MGHRA and YSYEKL. The CDR3 nucleotides are TGCGCCAGCAGCAGAGGCAGGGCGAACCAAGAGACCCAGTACTTC. Protein: CASSRGRANQETQYF.

The V gene is TRBV5-1, the J gene TRBJ1-2; D perhaps matches TRBD1 (6 bases). This CDR3 has 16 residues. Trimming shortened V by 0 bases and J by 7 bases, and 19 bases separated the two germline ends. Germline loops: CDR1 SGHRS, CDR2 YFSETQ. Here the CDR3 reads CASSLEGTHSPGGYTF. CDR3 coding DNA: TGCGCCAGCAGCTTGGAAGGGACACATAGCCCGGGTGGCTACACCTTC.

J is TRBJ2-1 and V is TRBV6-5; 9 bases agree with TRBD1. The CDR3 loop spans 15 amino acids. V was pared by 6 bases and J by 6 bases, with 9 bases of the junction left unmatched. The germline gives CDR1 MNHEY, CDR2 SVGAGI. This CDR3 reads CASRDGTGNVNEQFF. The CDR3 DNA follows: TGTGCCAGCAGAGACGGGACAGGGAACGTCAATGAGCAGTTCTTC.

This chain links TRBV6-6 with TRBJ1-5; maybe TRBD1 (5 bases). The V and J ends lost 6 bases and 3 bases respectively, with 15 bases between them. This CDR3 has 15 residues. Germline V CDR1 and CDR2: MNHNY, SVGAGI (reference sequence). DNA for the CDR3: TGTGCCAGCAGGAGCGATAGACAGTACAATCAGCCCCAGCATTTT. Encoded protein: CASRSDRQYNQPQHF.

This chain joins TRBV5-6 and TRBJ1-5; 7 bases map to TRBD1. With V trimmed by 3 bases and J by 11 bases, 8 bases remained unmatched. The germline CDR1 and CDR2 sequences are SGHDT and YYEEEE. The CDR3 is 13 residues long. CDR3 sequence (DNA): TGTGCCAGCAGCTCGAGAGGGACAGCCGCCCAGCATTTT. It codes for CASSSRGTAAQHF.

The V and J genes are TRBV14 and TRBJ1-2; no firm D call. The CDR3 spans 13 residues. The germline V gene encodes CDR1 SGHDN and CDR2 FVKESK. Trimming removed 0 bases at V and 5 bases at J, with 7 bases between. CDR3 amino acids: CASSQELLYGYTF. For the CDR3, the DNA is TGTGCCAGCAGCCAAGAGCTTTTATATGGCTACACCTTC.

The gene calls are TRBV7-9 and TRBJ2-1; the match to TRBD2 covers 9 bases. This CDR3 comprises 15 residues. CDR1 and CDR2 from the germline V gene are SEHNR and FQNEAQ (reference sequence). Trimming took 5 bases from V and 1 from J; bases not matched to a gene: 3. The CDR3 DNA reads TGTGCCAGCAGCCACCTAGCGGGGTCCTACAATGAGCAGTTCTTC. Its protein product is CASSHLAGSYNEQFF.

The chain employs TRBV5-6 and TRBJ2-1; 14 bases align to TRBD2. J was trimmed by 6 bases and V by 3 bases; bases with no gene match: 8. Per the germline V gene, CDR1 is SGHDT and CDR2 is YYEEEE. This CDR3 region has 17 residues. CDR3 residues: CASSSIPGLAGVNEQFF. CDR3 in DNA: TGTGCCAGCAGCTCCATACCGGGACTAGCGGGAGTCAATGAGCAGTTCTTC.

This clone is a singleton in its sample. The V call is TRBV6-1, the J call TRBJ1-1; a weak D match, TRBD1 (5 bases). The CDR3 is made up of 14 amino acids. The V end lost 5 bases, the J end lost 0 bases, and 10 bases lay between the germline ends. CDR1 MNHNS and CDR2 SASEGT come from the germline V gene. The CDR3 here is CASSLRAMNTEAFF. In nucleotides, the CDR3 is TGTGCCAGCAGTCTCAGGGCCATGAACACTGAAGCTTTCTTT.

The chain uses TRBV6-1 and TRBJ2-7, with D unclear. The CDR3 covers 15 residues. CDR1 MNHNS and CDR2 SASEGT come from the germline V gene. V was clipped by 0 bases and J by 2 bases, with 11 bases between them. The CDR3 bases are TGTGCCAGCAGTGAAGCACCCGGGTTCGCCTACGAGCAGTACTTC. This encodes CASSEAPGFAYEQYF.

The chain uses TRBV4-3 and TRBJ2-3; D perhaps matches TRBD1 (5 bases). Germline CDR1 reads LGHNA; CDR2 reads YSLEER. V was pared by 1 base and J by 0 bases, with 11 bases between. The CDR3 contains 16 residues. CDR3 sequence (DNA): TGCGCCAGCAGCCAAGGGGGCACAACTAGCACAGATACGCAGTATTTT. Translating gives CASSQGGTTSTDTQYF.

Concerning this clone itself: The sample carries other DNA sequences with the same CDR3. The chain carries TRBV18 and TRBJ1-5, with 9 bases that match TRBD1. CDR3 length: 16 residues. The trim removed 3 bases at V and 0 bases at J, leaving 3 bases unmatched. Germline V gene lookup returns CDR1 KGHSH and CDR2 LQKENI. The CDR3 coding sequence is TGTGCCAGCTCACCGCCGGGACAGGGTAGCAATCAGCCCCAGCATTTT. It codes for CASSPPGQGSNQPQHF.

The chain couples TRBV6-5 to TRBJ2-1; D gene uncertain. CDR3 size: 13 residues. Looked up from germline, CDR1 is MNHEY and CDR2 is SVGAGI. Trimming took off 5 bases at V and 4 bases at J, with 9 bases between the two ends. As DNA, the CDR3 is TGTGCCAGCAGTGACTTACCTTACAATGAGCAGTTCTTC. Translated: CASSDLPYNEQFF.

The gene calls are TRBV7-9 and TRBJ2-5; D is perhaps TRBD1 or TRBD2 (5 bases each). The CDR3 contains 16 residues. With 5 bases removed from V and 0 bases from J, the gap between germline ends came to 16 bases. From germline, CDR1 is SEHNR and CDR2 FQNEAQ (reference sequence). CDR3 protein: CASSRTGTLNQETQYF. CDR3 nucleotide sequence: TGTGCCAGCAGCCGAACCGGGACGCTAAACCAAGAGACCCAGTACTTC.

The chain links TRBV7-2 to TRBJ2-1; possible D gene TRBD1, 6 bases. The CDR3 length is 13 residues. CDR1 SGHTA and CDR2 FQGNSA come from the germline V gene. V dropped 5 bases and J dropped 4 bases, with 9 bases sitting between them. CDR3 sequence (DNA): TGTGCCAGCAGCCCGGACAGTTACAATGAGCAGTTCTTC. Translated, it gives CASSPDSYNEQFF. The variable domain in full, with the rest retrieved from reference TRBV7-2 and TRBJ2-1, is GAGVSQSPSNKVTEKGKDVELRCDPISGHTALYWYRQSLGQGLEFLIYFQGNSAPDKSGLPSDRFSAERTGGSVSTLTIQRTQQEDSAVYLCASSPDSYNEQFFGPGTRLTVL.

The table lists this clone with a count of one. The chain combines TRBV5-6 with TRBJ1-1, with D perhaps TRBD1 (5 bases). Trimming cost V 1 base and J 3 bases, with 13 bases left between them. This CDR3 is 15 amino acids long. CDR1 is SGHDT, CDR2 YYEEEE, per germline. The CDR3 nucleotides read TGTGCCAGCAGCTTGAATGGCCAGGGCCACACTGAAGCTTTCTTT. Protein sequence: CASSLNGQGHTEAFF.

CDR3 protein: CSVEAGYEQYF. CDR3 sequence (DNA): TGCAGCGTTGAGGCAGGGTACGAGCAGTACTTC. The chain uses TRBV29-1 and TRBJ2-7, with a possible D match to TRBD1 (5 bases). The V gene's germline CDR1 is SQVTM and CDR2 ANQGSEA. The CDR3 is made up of 11 amino acids. Trimming stripped 3 bases from V and 4 bases from J, with 7 bases between.

The V call is TRBV20-1, the J call TRBJ1-2; D unclear. CDR1 DFQATT and CDR2 SNEGSKA come from the germline V gene (reference sequence). V was clipped by 7 bases and J by 5 bases, with 11 bases between them. The CDR3 contains 11 residues. CDR3 region: CSGRGSYGYTF. CDR3 bases: TGCAGTGGCCGGGGTTCATATGGCTACACCTTC.

This chain connects TRBV28 to TRBJ2-3; TRBD1 matches 9 bases. The CDR3 extends over 12 amino acids. Per the germline V gene, CDR1 is MDHEN and CDR2 is SYDVKM. V lost 10 bases, J lost 11 bases, and 10 bases stayed unmatched. The CDR3 loop reads CATLSGTGRQYF. CDR3 in DNA: TGTGCCACCTTATCCGGGACAGGGAGGCAGTATTTT.

This chain connects TRBV7-9 to TRBJ2-7; D is uncertain. The V and J ends lost 2 bases and 6 bases respectively, with 5 bases between them. CDR3 length: 11 residues. CDR1 SEHNR and CDR2 FQNEAQ come from the germline V gene (reference sequence). CDR3 sequence: CASSLFGEQYF. In DNA, the CDR3 is TGTGCCAGCAGCTTATTTGGCGAGCAGTACTTC.

The chain carries TRBV27 and TRBJ1-2, with 9 positions matching TRBD1. The CDR3 has 15 amino acids. The V gene end was trimmed by 3 bases and the J gene end by 2 bases; junction bases not matched to a gene: 4. Germline V CDR1 and CDR2: MNHEY, SMNVEV (reference sequence). CDR3 in DNA: TGTGCCAGCAGTTTCGGGACAGGGCCCAACTATGGCTACACCTTC. As protein: CASSFGTGPNYGYTF.

The CDR3 nucleotides read TGTGCCAGCAGGCTAGCTAATGAAAAACTGTTTTTT. The encoded protein is CASRLANEKLFF. The gene calls are TRBV2 and TRBJ1-4; D gene unclear. This CDR3 is 12 amino acids long. V was pared by 6 bases and J by 3 bases, with 5 bases between. Germline V gene lookup returns CDR1 SNHLY and CDR2 FYNNEI.

The chain carries TRBV5-8 and TRBJ1-4; D call uncertain. Germline CDR1 SGHTS, CDR2 YDEGEE. The V end was cut by 5 bases, the J end by 3 bases, with 17 bases between. This CDR3 has 16 residues. The CDR3 DNA follows: TGTGCCAGCAGGTTCGGGCAGCTCAACCCTAATGAAAAACTGTTTTTT. It is translated as CASRFGQLNPNEKLFF. The variable domain in full, completed from reference TRBV5-8 and TRBJ1-4, reads EAGVTQSPTHLIKTRGQQATLRCSPISGHTSVYWYQQALGLGLQFLLWYDEGEERNRGNFPPRFSGRQFPNYSSELNVNALELEDSALYLCASRFGQLNPNEKLFFGSGTQLSVL.

The J gene is TRBJ2-7, the V gene TRBV28, with D perhaps matching TRBD2 (5 bases). Germline V gene data show CDR1 as MDHEN and CDR2 as SYDVKM. Trimming took 7 bases from V and 9 from J, leaving 19 bases between them. The CDR3 loop spans 13 amino acids. The DNA for the CDR3 is TGTGCCAGCACGGGGAGCAGGCCCTCCGGGCAGTACTTC. Protein sequence: CASTGSRPSGQYF.

The chain carries TRBV27 and TRBJ2-7; weak D call: TRBD2 (6 bases). Trimming stripped 5 bases from V and 6 bases from J, with 20 bases between. Per germline, CDR1 MNHEY and CDR2 SMNVEV (reference sequence). This CDR3 spans 15 amino acids. The CDR3 is CASSPRGTLLPEQYF. The CDR3 coding sequence is TGTGCCAGCAGTCCCCGGGGGACGCTCCTCCCCGAGCAGTACTTC.

The V and J genes are TRBV5-1 and TRBJ2-6; D possibly corresponds to TRBD1 (6 bases). The length of the CDR3 is 16 residues. Trimming took 4 bases from V and 0 from J, leaving 11 bases between them. Germline CDR1 and CDR2: SGHRS and YFSETQ. CDR3 DNA sequence: TGCGCCAGCAGCGGGACGACAGGCTCTGGGGCCAACGTCCTGACTTTC. The encoded protein is CASSGTTGSGANVLTF.

The V call is TRBV18, the J call TRBJ2-1; D not resolved. The CDR3 has 15 residues. Germline values: CDR1 KGHSH, CDR2 LQKENI. V was shortened by 0 bases and J by 5 bases, with 11 bases between the two germline ends. CDR3 residues: CASSPPSLSDNEQFF. CDR3 in DNA: TGTGCCAGCTCACCACCAAGTCTCAGTGACAATGAGCAGTTCTTC.

V and J are TRBV10-1 and TRBJ2-1; D is possibly TRBD1 (6 bases). Germline V gene sequence: CDR1 WNHNN, CDR2 SYGVQD (reference sequence). The V gene lost 0 bases and the J gene lost 6 bases, with 9 bases spanning the gap. CDR3 length: 14 amino acids. The CDR3 region is CASSESGAANEQFF. The CDR3 coding sequence is TGCGCCAGCAGTGAGTCGGGGGCGGCCAATGAGCAGTTCTTC.

The CDR3 bases are TGCGCCAGCCGCGCTCAGTGGGGGAAAAATGAGCAGTTCTTC. Translation gives CASRAQWGKNEQFF. This chain connects TRBV10-1 to TRBJ2-1; D possibly uses TRBD1 or TRBD2 (5 bases each). V was clipped by 8 bases and J by 7 bases, with 18 bases between them. CDR1 and CDR2 (germline): WNHNN, SYGVQD (reference sequence). This CDR3 is 14 amino acids long.

The sample holds one count of this clone. The chain combines TRBV7-2 with TRBJ1-5, with D possibly TRBD1 on 5 matching bases. V lost 6 bases and J 2 bases, leaving 20 bases between the germline ends. The CDR3 spans 17 residues. Looked up from germline, CDR1 is SGHTA and CDR2 is FQGNSA. This CDR3 reads CASSQRPGREGNQPQHF. Here the CDR3 DNA reads TGTGCCAGCAGTCAACGACCAGGCAGGGAGGGCAATCAGCCCCAGCATTTT.